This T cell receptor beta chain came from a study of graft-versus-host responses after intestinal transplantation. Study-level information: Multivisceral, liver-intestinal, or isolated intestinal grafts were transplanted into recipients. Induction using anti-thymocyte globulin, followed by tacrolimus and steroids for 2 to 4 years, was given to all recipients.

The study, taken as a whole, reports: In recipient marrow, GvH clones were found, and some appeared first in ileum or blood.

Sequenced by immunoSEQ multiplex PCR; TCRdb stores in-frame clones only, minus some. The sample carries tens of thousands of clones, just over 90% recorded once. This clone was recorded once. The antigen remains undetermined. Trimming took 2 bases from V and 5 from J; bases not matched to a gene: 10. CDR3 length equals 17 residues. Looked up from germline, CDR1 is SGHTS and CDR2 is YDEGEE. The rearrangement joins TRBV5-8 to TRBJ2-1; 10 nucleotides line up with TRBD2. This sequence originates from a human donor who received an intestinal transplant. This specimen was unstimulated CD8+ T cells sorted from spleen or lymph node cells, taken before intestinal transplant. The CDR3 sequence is CASSFRSSGGRNNEQFF. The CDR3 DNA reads TGTGCCAGCAGCTTCCGAAGTAGCGGGGGGAGAAACAATGAGCAGTTCTTC.